Sequencing of this T cell receptor (beta chain) was carried out in a study of T cells in localized non-small cell lung cancer. Study findings and constraints: The study detected a median 57 of the top 100 tumor clones in adjacent lung. Compared with tumor, uninvolved adjacent lung displayed greater T cell clonality, ranking highest overall. As only one tumor region underwent sequencing, heterogeneity remains possible. The study linked higher blood T cell density to longer overall survival.

There are 12 residues in the CDR3. CDR1 and CDR2 (germline): MGHRA, YSYEKL. Trimming removed 3 bases at V and 11 bases at J, with 10 bases between. Method: immunoSEQ multiplex PCR; TCRdb's copy keeps in-frame clones and lacks some. The table has roughly 30,000 clones, approximately 90% seen once. Concerning this clone itself: Its antigen is still unknown.

Material: peripheral blood mononuclear cells, obtained before any cancer treatment. This TCR was sampled from a woman aged 35 to 75 with stage III lung adenocarcinoma. V and J are TRBV4-1 and TRBJ1-4, with a possible D match to TRBD1 (5 bases). This chain's CDR3 is CASSHLGGKLFF. The CDR3 region has the DNA TGCGCCAGCAGCCATCTGGGGGGTAAACTGTTTTTT.